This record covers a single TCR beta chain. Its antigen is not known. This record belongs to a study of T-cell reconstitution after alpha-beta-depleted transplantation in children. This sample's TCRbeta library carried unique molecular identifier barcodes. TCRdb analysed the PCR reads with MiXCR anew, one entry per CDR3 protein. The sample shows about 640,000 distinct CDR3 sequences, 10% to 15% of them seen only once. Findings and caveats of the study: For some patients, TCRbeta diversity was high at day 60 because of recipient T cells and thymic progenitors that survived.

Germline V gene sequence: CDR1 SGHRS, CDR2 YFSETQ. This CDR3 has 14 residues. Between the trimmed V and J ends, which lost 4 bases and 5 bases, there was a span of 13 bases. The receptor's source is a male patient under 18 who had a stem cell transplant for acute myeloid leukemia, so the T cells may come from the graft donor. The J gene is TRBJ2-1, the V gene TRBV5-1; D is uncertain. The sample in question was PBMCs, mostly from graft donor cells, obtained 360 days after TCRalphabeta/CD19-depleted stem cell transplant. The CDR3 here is CASSPWTHNNEQFF. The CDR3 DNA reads TGCGCCAGCAGCCCCTGGACCCACAACAATGAGCAGTTCTTC.